The next 14 T cell receptor beta chains were all read from a single sample in a study of identical twins. MiXCR, run by TCRdb on the 5' RACE reads, gives a single entry per CDR3 protein. The sample holds around 340,000 distinct CDR3 sequences; more than 9% are singletons and the top ten take just over 7%. These data also featured in a second study, about yellow fever vaccine responses in identical twins.

The sequencing sample was made of CD8+ T cells sorted from blood. The receptors originated from a woman aged 18-30 years in good health.

J is TRBJ1-1 and V is TRBV5-1; a possible D gene is TRBD1 (5 bases). Germline V lookup: CDR1 SGHRS, CDR2 YFSETQ. Trimming pared 4 bases from V and 10 bases from J, leaving 17 bases between. CDR3 length equals 13 residues. CDR3 bases: TGCGCCAGCAGCCTTTGGGGGGATCGCGGAGCTTTCTTT. Translated, it gives CASSLWGDRGAFF.

Ten or more counts support this clonotype. V gene TRBV12-3 or TRBV12-4 combines with J gene TRBJ2-5; TRBD1 matches at 7 bases. The CDR3 loop spans 13 amino acids. The ends lost 4 bases at V and 2 bases at J; junction bases unmatched: 1. CDR3 nucleotides: TGTGCCAGCAGTTCGGACAGGCAAGAGACCCAGTACTTC. This translates into CASSSDRQETQYF.

CDR3 amino acids: CASSEEGRDTQYF. In DNA form, the CDR3 reads TGTGCCAGCAGCGAGGAGGGGAGGGATACGCAGTATTTT. V gene TRBV11-2 combines with J gene TRBJ2-3; a possible D gene is TRBD2 (6 bases). Trimming stripped 5 bases from V and 6 bases from J, with 12 bases between. CDR3 size: 13 residues. CDR1 SGHAT and CDR2 FQNNGV come from the germline V gene.

The gene calls are TRBV20-1 and TRBJ2-1; D remains ambiguous. CDR3 length: 13 amino acids. CDR1 and CDR2 from the germline V gene are DFQATT and SNEGSKA (reference sequence). The V and J ends lost 6 bases and 4 bases respectively, with 13 bases between them. The chain's CDR3 is CSAPTLRYNEQFF. For the CDR3, the DNA is TGCAGTGCCCCTACCCTAAGATACAATGAGCAGTTCTTC.

The chain carries TRBV7-6 and TRBJ2-5, with D unresolved. The V end lost 1 base, the J end lost 8 bases, and 20 bases lay between the germline ends. The CDR3 loop spans 16 amino acids. Germline V gives CDR1 SGHVS, CDR2 FNYEAQ. The CDR3 DNA sequence: TGTGCCAGCAGCTTAGGAAGCCAGGATGAAGTATTTACCCAGTACTTC. This codes for CASSLGSQDEVFTQYF.

This clonotype was recorded many times. CDR3 DNA: TGCGCCAGCAGTGGCCCGTCGGGTTCGGCCACTGAAGCTTTCTTT. This codes for CASSGPSGSATEAFF. V is TRBV10-2 and J is TRBJ1-1; D gene uncertain. V lost 4 bases and J 4 bases, leaving 16 bases between the germline ends. The germline gives CDR1 WSHSY, CDR2 SAAADI. The CDR3 is 15 amino acids.

This clonotype has only a few counts. The CDR3 here is CASSAPGLAGVRTDTQYF. The CDR3 DNA is TGTGCCAGCAGCGCCCCGGGACTAGCGGGGGTACGCACAGATACGCAGTATTTT. The V gene is TRBV11-1, the J gene TRBJ2-3; the match to TRBD2 covers 14 bases. V shed 5 bases and J 1 base; nucleotides not matched to a gene: 8. The V gene's germline CDR1 is SGHAT and CDR2 FQDESV (reference sequence). The CDR3 loop spans 18 amino acids.

The chain combines TRBV27 with TRBJ2-3; possibly TRBD1 or TRBD2 for D (5 bases each). This CDR3 region has 15 residues. V shed 2 bases and J shed 5 bases, with 14 bases lying between them. Germline CDR1 and CDR2: MNHEY and SMNVEV (reference sequence). This CDR3 is CASSLGGALVDTQYF. For the CDR3, the DNA is TGTGCCAGCAGTTTAGGGGGAGCGTTAGTAGATACGCAGTATTTT.

This clonotype was seen a few times. The genes are TRBV13 and TRBJ2-1; 11 nucleotides align to TRBD1. The V gene end was trimmed by 5 bases and the J gene end by 5 bases; junction bases not matched to a gene: 8. Germline V gene data show CDR1 as PRHDT and CDR2 as FYEKMQ (reference sequence). The CDR3 is made up of 16 amino acids. The CDR3 protein is CASSISDRGLHNEQFF. The DNA of the CDR3 is TGTGCCAGCAGCATCTCGGACAGGGGGCTCCACAATGAGCAGTTCTTC.

V and J are TRBV6-5 and TRBJ2-7; D might be TRBD2 (6 bases). The CDR3 contains 15 residues. Deletions cut 2 bases from V and 0 bases from J, with 11 bases between. Per the germline V gene, CDR1 is MNHEY and CDR2 is SVGAGI. The CDR3: CASSYRAGSSYEQYV. The DNA for the CDR3 is TGTGCCAGCAGTTACCGCGCGGGAAGCTCCTACGAGCAGTACGTC.

This clonotype was counted only a few times. The chain recombines TRBV7-9 with TRBJ2-1; no clear D gene. Germline values: CDR1 SEHNR, CDR2 FQNEAQ (reference sequence). Trimming removed 4 bases from V and 4 bases from J, with 14 bases in between. The CDR3 contains 15 residues. This CDR3 reads CASSSPGPVYNEQFF. CDR3 DNA: TGTGCCAGCAGCTCTCCAGGTCCGGTTTACAATGAGCAGTTCTTC.

This clonotype occurred a few times. The CDR3, as DNA: TGCAGTGCTAGACGTCTAGCGGGAGCCGGGGAGCTGTTTTTT. This encodes CSARRLAGAGELFF. J is TRBJ2-2 and V is TRBV20-1, with 10 positions matching TRBD2. V lost 2 bases and J lost 6; bases outside the gene matches: 3. CDR1 and CDR2 from the germline V gene are DFQATT and SNEGSKA (reference sequence). This CDR3 comprises 14 residues.

The chain carries TRBV29-1 and TRBJ2-7, with 7 nucleotides matching TRBD1. The CDR3 loop spans 13 amino acids. The J segment lost 3 bases and the V segment lost 7 bases, leaving 9 bases of the junction unmatched. Germline V gives CDR1 SQVTM, CDR2 ANQGSEA. The CDR3 nucleotides are TGCAGCGCTACACGAGGGGGCGTCTACGAGCAGTACTTC. Encoded protein: CSATRGGVYEQYF.

This clonotype was found a few times. CDR3 loop: CASSQELPNSPLHF. CDR3 sequence (DNA): TGCGCCAGCAGCCAAGAGTTGCCTAATTCACCCCTCCACTTT. The rearrangement joins TRBV4-1 to TRBJ1-6, with D uncertain. There are 14 residues in the CDR3. Looked up from germline, CDR1 is MGHRA and CDR2 is YSYEKL. Trimming left V 0 bases short and J 6 bases short, with 6 bases between.